The entry below gives a single T cell receptor (beta chain) sequence along with its context. This record comes from a study of cytomegalovirus exposure and HLA in healthy donors. The PCR ran on 60 Vbeta and 13 Jbeta primers. Some clones are missing from TCRdb's copy, which holds only in-frame ones; the method was immunoSEQ multiplex PCR. The table records roughly 180,000 clones, about 81% of them present only once. The CDR3 length is 14 residues. CDR1 is SGDLS, CDR2 YYNGEE, per germline. V dropped 0 bases and J dropped 5 bases, with 11 bases sitting between them. The source is a man in his forties in good health and CMV-seronegative. The chain links TRBV9 to TRBJ1-1, with D possibly being TRBD1 (6 bases). Sequenced material: PBMCs. CDR3 amino acids: CASSVVRGITEAFF. CDR3 sequence (DNA): TGTGCCAGCAGCGTAGTTAGGGGGATTACTGAAGCTTTCTTT.